The 17 T cell receptor beta chains below all came from one sample that was sequenced in a study of chemoradiotherapy in HPV16-positive cancers. Here immunoSEQ multiplex PCR was the method, and the copy in TCRdb shows in-frame clones only, minus some. Of about 25,000 clones listed, more than 80% are singletons. Sequencing was performed on blood, taken from a patient who underwent chemoradiotherapy. The receptors were gathered from a human donor with HPV-associated anogenital cancer.

This chain connects TRBV7-6 to TRBJ2-7, with 9 bases identical to TRBD1. Germline V gives CDR1 SGHVS, CDR2 FNYEAQ. V shed 5 bases and J 3 bases; nucleotides not matched to a gene: 5. The CDR3 has 14 residues. The CDR3 loop reads CASSPRDRDYEQYF. Written as DNA, the CDR3 is TGTGCCAGCAGCCCCAGGGACAGGGACTACGAGCAGTACTTC.

The V gene is TRBV7-8, the J gene TRBJ2-2, with TRBD1 matching 9 bases. The CDR3 totals 16 residues. With 4 bases clipped from V and 4 bases from J, the junction kept 7 bases outside the gene matches. Germline V gene data show CDR1 as SGHVS and CDR2 as FQNEAQ. The CDR3 DNA is TGTGCCAGCAGCTGGAATCGGGACAGGGTCACCGGGGAGCTGTTTTTT. Its translation: CASSWNRDRVTGELFF.

The chain uses TRBV6-1 and TRBJ2-7; perhaps TRBD2 as D (6 bases). CDR1 MNHNS and CDR2 SASEGT come from the germline V gene. This CDR3 region has 13 residues. V lost 10 bases and J lost 1, with 14 bases in between. The CDR3 region is CAIAGPGSYEQYF. CDR3 in DNA: TGTGCCATTGCGGGGCCTGGGTCCTACGAGCAGTACTTC.

The CDR3 DNA is TGTGCCAGCAGCTTGGCGGCACGCACCGGGGAGCTGTTTTTT. Encoded protein: CASSLAARTGELFF. The chain carries TRBV5-6 and TRBJ2-2; D gene unclear. Between the trimmed V and J ends, which lost 0 bases and 4 bases, there was a span of 7 bases. There are 14 residues in the CDR3. The germline gives CDR1 SGHDT, CDR2 YYEEEE.

This chain connects TRBV6-5 to TRBJ1-2, with a possible D match to TRBD1 (6 bases). Trimming took off 7 bases at V and 7 bases at J, with 22 bases between the two ends. Germline V gene data show CDR1 as MNHEY and CDR2 as SVGAGI. The CDR3 is 15 amino acids. CDR3 bases: TGTGCCAGCACCCTAGACAGGCCTAAAGAGGGTGGCTACACCTTC. Translating gives CASTLDRPKEGGYTF.

The rearrangement uses TRBV14 and TRBJ2-7; either TRBD1 or TRBD2 may supply D (6 bases each). The CDR3 sequence is 17 residues long. Trimming stripped 0 bases from V and 5 bases from J, with 20 bases between. Germline V gene sequence: CDR1 SGHDN, CDR2 FVKESK. The CDR3 loop reads CASSQDLGGQGYDEQYF. CDR3 bases: TGTGCCAGCAGCCAAGATCTTGGGGGGCAGGGGTATGACGAGCAGTACTTC.

The chain joins TRBV11-3 to TRBJ2-3; weak D call: TRBD2 (5 bases). Germline loops: CDR1 SGHNT, CDR2 YENEEA. CDR3 length: 15 amino acids. Between the trimmed V and J ends, which lost 1 base and 3 bases, there was a span of 11 bases. This chain's CDR3 is CASSLGASRTDTQYF. CDR3 bases: TGTGCCAGCAGCTTAGGGGCTAGCAGGACAGATACGCAGTATTTT.

The genes are TRBV7-9 and TRBJ2-7, with 8 bases lining up with TRBD2. Germline trimming cut 2 bases from V and 3 bases from J; bases unmatched to any gene: 3. Germline CDR1 is SEHNR and CDR2 is FQNEAQ (reference sequence). CDR3 length: 14 amino acids. CDR3 in DNA: TGTGCCAGCAGCTTATCCGCGGGGGGCTACGAGCAGTACTTC. This encodes CASSLSAGGYEQYF.

This clone was observed a few times. The gene calls are TRBV28 and TRBJ2-1; tentatively, D is TRBD2 (7 bases). Germline lookup yields CDR1 MDHEN and CDR2 SYDVKM. The V end was cut by 2 bases, the J end by 8 bases, with 22 bases between. CDR3 size: 17 residues. The CDR3 DNA follows: TGTGCCAGCAGTTTAGGGAGGGGGGGTGTTTTAGGACATGAGCAGTTCTTC. Its protein is CASSLGRGGVLGHEQFF. Complete variable domain (other parts from reference TRBV28 and TRBJ2-1): DVKVTQSSRYLVKRTGEKVFLECVQDMDHENMFWYRQDPGLGLRLIYFSYDVKMKEKGDIPEGYSVSREKKERFSLILESASTNQTSMYLCASSLGRGGVLGHEQFFGPGTRLTVL.

The chain links TRBV18 to TRBJ1-5; 7 bases align to TRBD1. V lost 3 bases and J lost 4; bases outside the gene matches: 3. The CDR3 has 14 amino acids. Germline V gene lookup returns CDR1 KGHSH and CDR2 LQKENI. The CDR3 bases are TGTGCCAGCTCACCGGAACAGGGGAATCAGCCCCAGCATTTT. Residues: CASSPEQGNQPQHF.

The chain couples TRBV4-3 to TRBJ1-5; 9 bases agree with TRBD1. V gave up 1 base and J gave up 8 bases; unmatched junction bases: 6. In germline, CDR1 is LGHNA, CDR2 YSLEER. The CDR3 is made up of 15 amino acids. CDR3: CASSQGTGDVEPQHF. In nucleotides, the CDR3 is TGCGCCAGCAGCCAAGGGACAGGGGATGTGGAGCCCCAGCATTTT.

This rearrangement joins TRBV5-6 to TRBJ2-6, with 7 bases identical to TRBD1. The CDR3 runs to 15 residues. The J segment lost 2 bases and the V segment lost 4 bases, leaving 3 bases of the junction unmatched. Looked up from germline, CDR1 is SGHDT and CDR2 is YYEEEE. CDR3 coding DNA: TGTGCCAGCAGCCCAACAGGGGCTGGGGCCAACGTCCTGACTTTC. As protein: CASSPTGAGANVLTF.

This chain joins TRBV4-1 and TRBJ1-2, with D possibly being TRBD1 (6 bases). The germline gives CDR1 MGHRA, CDR2 YSYEKL. The CDR3 spans 15 residues. The V and J ends lost 0 bases and 4 bases respectively, with 12 bases between them. In DNA form, the CDR3 reads TGCGCCAGCAGCCAAGACCCCGGGGGGGCCTATGGCTACACCTTC. Protein product: CASSQDPGGAYGYTF.

The chain couples TRBV11-2 to TRBJ1-2; D may be TRBD1 (6 bases). The CDR3 totals 13 residues. Looked up from germline, CDR1 is SGHAT and CDR2 is FQNNGV. Trimming took off 6 bases at V and 8 bases at J, with 16 bases between the two ends. Written as DNA, the CDR3 is TGTGCCAGCAGAATTACAGGGTACGAAGGCTACACCTTC. Protein sequence: CASRITGYEGYTF. The whole variable domain, remainder taken from reference TRBV11-2 and TRBJ1-2, is EAGVAQSPRYKIIEKRQSVAFWCNPISGHATLYWYQQILGQGPKLLIQFQNNGVVDDSQLPKDRFSAERLKGVDSTLKIQPAKLEDSAVYLCASRITGYEGYTFGSGTRLTVV.

As for this clone: One end of the junction fails to match germline, which may point to a read error. The chain uses TRBV7-7 and TRBJ1-1; D ambiguous. CDR1 SSHAT and CDR2 FNYEAQ come from the germline V gene (reference sequence). This CDR3 has 14 residues. This CDR3 reads CASSRIGQGTEAFF. In DNA, the CDR3 is TGTGCTAGCAGCAGGATTGGGCAAGGGACTGAAGCTTTCTTT.

The chain employs TRBV2 and TRBJ1-1; no clear D. The germline V and J ends were trimmed by 7 bases and 0 bases, with 9 bases remaining between them. The CDR3 length is 13 residues. Germline V gene lookup returns CDR1 SNHLY and CDR2 FYNNEI. The CDR3 coding sequence is TGTGCCAGCACGGAAGAAATGAACACTGAAGCTTTCTTT. Protein sequence: CASTEEMNTEAFF.

This clone has a single count. The V call is TRBV7-2, the J call TRBJ1-5, with 7 nucleotides matching TRBD1. Per germline, CDR1 SGHTA and CDR2 FQGNSA. The CDR3 contains 15 residues. Trimming cost V 5 bases and J 9 bases; bases outside gene matches: 13. CDR3 protein: CASSPNNIRGRPQHF. CDR3 nucleotide sequence: TGTGCCAGCAGCCCGAACAACATCAGGGGGAGGCCCCAGCATTTT.